The 28 T cell receptor beta chains presented below share a single source sample, sequenced in a study of a mutant IDH1 vaccine in newly diagnosed glioma. For these TCRs, the target antigens are not known. Data came from immunoSEQ multiplex PCR; TCRdb stores just in-frame clones and leaves some out. The table has some 42,000 clones, 75% to 90% seen once. The time point was: week 5, during vaccination. Doses comprised 300 ug of mutant IDH1 20-mer peptide each, plus topical imiquimod. Sequenced material: PBMCs, taken from a glioma patient whose treatment included an IDH1 peptide vaccine. The receptors come from a man between 35 and 55 years old with glioma.

Here the CDR3 reads CASSHFRQETQYF. The CDR3 coding sequence is TGTGCCAGCAGCCACTTCCGCCAAGAGACCCAGTACTTC. The gene calls are TRBV14 and TRBJ2-5; the D is unclear. V shed 3 bases and J shed 1 base, with 6 bases lying between them. The CDR3 length is 13 residues. Germline V gene lookup returns CDR1 SGHDN and CDR2 FVKESK.

V gene TRBV14 combines with J gene TRBJ2-7; TRBD2 agrees at 8 bases. This CDR3 has 16 residues. From germline, CDR1 is SGHDN and CDR2 FVKESK. J gave up 4 bases and V 0 bases, and 8 bases lay outside the gene matches. The CDR3 loop is CASSQDSGLAVYEQYF. The CDR3 nucleotides read TGTGCCAGCAGCCAAGATTCAGGACTAGCCGTTTACGAGCAGTACTTC.

In this sample, this clone turned up once. The CDR3 sequence is CASSADSRGDTQYF. The DNA of the CDR3 is TGTGCCAGCTCCGCCGACAGCCGGGGAGATACGCAGTATTTT. The gene calls are TRBV18 and TRBJ2-3; the D call may be TRBD1 or TRBD2 (5 bases each). This CDR3 spans 14 amino acids. The germline V gene encodes CDR1 KGHSH and CDR2 LQKENI. V shed 6 bases and J shed 5 bases, with 15 bases lying between them. Looking up the rest from reference TRBV18 and TRBJ2-3 gives the full variable domain: NAGVMQNPRHLVRRRGQEARLRCSPMKGHSHVYWYRQLPEEGLKFMVYLQKENIIDESGMPKERFSAEFPKEGPSILRIQQVVRGDSAAYFCASSADSRGDTQYFGPGTRLTVL.

The J gene is TRBJ2-7, the V gene TRBV18; D possibly matches TRBD1 or TRBD2 (6 bases each). Germline CDR1 and CDR2: KGHSH and LQKENI. The CDR3 totals 16 residues. The V end lost 0 bases, the J end lost 6 bases, and 18 bases lay between the germline ends. CDR3 sequence (DNA): TGTGCCAGCTCACCACCGTGGGCAGGGGACTCTCTCGAGCAGTACTTC. Amino acid sequence: CASSPPWAGDSLEQYF. Full variable domain (missing parts from reference TRBV18 and TRBJ2-7): NAGVMQNPRHLVRRRGQEARLRCSPMKGHSHVYWYRQLPEEGLKFMVYLQKENIIDESGMPKERFSAEFPKEGPSILRIQQVVRGDSAAYFCASSPPWAGDSLEQYFGPGTRLTVT.

V is TRBV7-9 and J is TRBJ2-1; 7 bases are a match to TRBD1. The germline CDR1 and CDR2 sequences are SEHNR and FQNEAQ (reference sequence). The CDR3 sequence is 14 residues long. The V and J ends lost 5 bases and 10 bases, in that order; junction bases with no gene match: 11. The DNA for the CDR3 is TGTGCCAGCAGCCGATTGACAGGGTTAGGGGAGCAGTTCTTC. It is translated as CASSRLTGLGEQFF. The whole variable domain, filled in from reference TRBV7-9 and TRBJ2-1, reads DTGVSQNPRHKITKRGQNVTFRCDPISEHNRLYWYRQTLGQGPEFLTYFQNEAQLEKSRLLSDRFSAERPKGSFSTLEIQRTEQGDSAMYLCASSRLTGLGEQFFGPGTRLTVL.

This clone was counted once. The rearrangement uses TRBV18 and TRBJ2-3, with 8 bases matching TRBD1. V trimming: 4 bases; J trimming: 0 bases; junction bases outside the gene matches: 3. The CDR3 runs to 15 residues. Germline values: CDR1 KGHSH, CDR2 LQKENI. CDR3 coding DNA: TGTGCCAGCTCACGGACAGGGACGAGCACAGATACGCAGTATTTT. Encoded protein: CASSRTGTSTDTQYF.

The V and J genes are TRBV27 and TRBJ2-7; D might be TRBD2 (5 bases). V dropped 8 bases and J dropped 4 bases, with 21 bases sitting between them. CDR3 length equals 15 residues. The germline V gene has CDR1 MNHEY and CDR2 SMNVEV (reference sequence). The CDR3 coding sequence is TGTGCCAGCGCCCCCGTGGGAGCCGATAGGTACGAGCAGTACTTC. It codes for CASAPVGADRYEQYF.

V usage is TRBV15 and J usage is TRBJ2-1; D not resolved. V was shortened by 5 bases and J by 3 bases, with 2 bases between the two germline ends. The CDR3 sequence is 11 residues long. Germline assignment: CDR1 LNHNV and CDR2 YYDKDF (reference sequence). Here the CDR3 reads CATSVYNEQFF. Here the CDR3 DNA reads TGTGCCACCAGCGTCTACAATGAGCAGTTCTTC.

V gene TRBV18 combines with J gene TRBJ2-2, with D uncertain. Germline loops: CDR1 KGHSH, CDR2 LQKENI. CDR3 size: 13 residues. V lost 3 bases and J lost 4, with 6 bases in between. The CDR3 is CASSPPFTGELFF. The CDR3 region has the DNA TGTGCCAGCTCACCCCCATTCACCGGGGAGCTGTTTTTT.

The chain joins TRBV5-4 to TRBJ2-7; D gene unclear. CDR1 SGHNT and CDR2 YYREEE come from the germline V gene (reference sequence). CDR3 size: 13 residues. V lost 1 base and J 4 bases, leaving 9 bases between the germline ends. The CDR3 protein is CASSLIVGYEQYF. CDR3 bases: TGTGCCAGCAGCTTGATAGTGGGGTACGAGCAGTACTTC.

The chain employs TRBV5-4 and TRBJ1-4; D gene unclear. Trimming removed 4 bases at V and 6 bases at J, with 13 bases between. CDR1 and CDR2 (germline): SGHNT, YYREEE (reference sequence). The CDR3 is 14 amino acids. CDR3 DNA: TGTGCCAGCAGCAAAGAATACAAAGATGAAAAACTGTTTTTT. This gives the protein CASSKEYKDEKLFF.

The gene calls are TRBV5-1 and TRBJ2-7; 9 nucleotides agree with TRBD2. The CDR3 covers 15 residues. After removal of 4 bases from V and 5 bases from J, the junction contained 10 bases not matched to a gene. Germline V gene data show CDR1 as SGHRS and CDR2 as YFSETQ. The CDR3 sequence: CASSPRSQREDEQYF. In DNA form, the CDR3 reads TGCGCCAGCAGCCCCCGCTCTCAGCGGGAGGACGAGCAGTACTTC. The full variable domain, completed using reference TRBV5-1 and TRBJ2-7, is KAGVTQTPRYLIKTRGQQVTLSCSPISGHRSVSWYQQTPGQGLQFLFEYFSETQRNKGNFPGRFSGRQFSNSRSEMNVSTLELGDSALYLCASSPRSQREDEQYFGPGTRLTVT.

The chain carries TRBV19 and TRBJ2-6; no reliable D call. The V and J ends lost 5 bases and 4 bases respectively, with 12 bases between them. CDR1 is LNHDA, CDR2 SQIVND, per germline (reference sequence). The CDR3 loop spans 15 amino acids. CDR3 in amino acids: CASSSQRAGANVLTF. For the CDR3, the DNA is TGTGCCAGTAGTTCCCAAAGGGCAGGGGCCAACGTCCTGACTTTC.

V usage is TRBV5-1 and J usage is TRBJ2-2; D uncertain. V gave up 2 bases and J gave up 1 base, with 6 bases separating them. The CDR3 is 14 residues long. Germline V gene sequence: CDR1 SGHRS, CDR2 YFSETQ. The CDR3 DNA is TGCGCCAGCAGCTTTCGCGGGAACACCGGGGAGCTGTTTTTT. Residues: CASSFRGNTGELFF.

This clone was counted a single time. This chain links TRBV11-2 with TRBJ2-2; TRBD2 aligns across 13 bases. In germline, CDR1 is SGHAT, CDR2 FQNNGV. This CDR3 has 15 amino acids. After removal of 5 bases from V and 7 bases from J, the junction contained 4 bases not matched to a gene. DNA of the CDR3: TGTGCCAGCAGCACCGGGACTAGCGGGATCGGGGAGCTGTTTTTT. This sequence encodes CASSTGTSGIGELFF.

This chain uses TRBV7-9 with TRBJ1-4, with 9 bases matching TRBD1. Losses at the gene ends were 2 bases for V and 7 bases for J; bases not matched to a gene: 8. CDR1 and CDR2 (germline): SEHNR, FQNEAQ (reference sequence). This CDR3 has 16 amino acids. In DNA, the CDR3 is TGTGCCAGCAGCTTACCGGGCGGGACAGGGTTTGAAAAACTGTTTTTT. This codes for CASSLPGGTGFEKLFF.

The gene calls are TRBV18 and TRBJ2-7, with 9 bases fitting TRBD1. The germline V gene has CDR1 KGHSH and CDR2 LQKENI. The junction had 7 bases not matched to a gene; V was cut back by 6 bases and J by 1 base. This CDR3 is 15 amino acids long. The CDR3 protein is CASSLTDRGSYEQYF. The CDR3 region has the DNA TGTGCCAGCTCTCTTACCGACAGGGGGTCCTACGAGCAGTACTTC.

The genes are TRBV6-5 and TRBJ2-3, with D unclear. The CDR3 covers 14 residues. From germline, CDR1 is MNHEY and CDR2 SVGAGI. V was trimmed by 2 bases and J by 0 bases, leaving 6 bases between them. CDR3 bases: TGTGCCAGCAGTTACAGTGACAGCACAGATACGCAGTATTTT. The encoded protein is CASSYSDSTDTQYF.

This rearrangement joins TRBV7-7 to TRBJ2-6, with 7 nucleotides matching TRBD1. The CDR3 runs to 15 residues. The germline CDR1 and CDR2 sequences are SSHAT and FNYEAQ (reference sequence). After removal of 5 bases from V and 2 bases from J, the junction contained 3 bases not matched to a gene. The CDR3 DNA reads TGTGCCAGCAGCCCCACAGGGGCTGGGGCCAACGTCCTGACTTTC. Its translation is CASSPTGAGANVLTF.

CDR3 loop: CASSVGINTEAFF. The DNA of the CDR3 is TGTGCCAGCAGTGTAGGGATCAACACTGAAGCTTTCTTT. The chain carries TRBV6-1 and TRBJ1-1; no firm D call. CDR1 and CDR2 (germline): MNHNS, SASEGT. The V and J ends lost 4 bases and 2 bases respectively, with 8 bases between them. CDR3 length: 13 amino acids.

The chain combines TRBV19 with TRBJ1-2; 10 bases fit TRBD1. The J segment lost 3 bases and the V segment lost 6 bases, leaving 7 bases of the junction unmatched. CDR1 LNHDA and CDR2 SQIVND come from the germline V gene (reference sequence). The CDR3 covers 15 residues. The CDR3 region has the DNA TGTGCCAGTAGCCGACTGGACAGGGGGGACTATGGCTACACCTTC. This translates into CASSRLDRGDYGYTF.

The genes are TRBV7-6 and TRBJ2-7; D unresolved. The CDR3 length is 13 residues. The ends were cut back, 4 bases at V and 1 base at J, with 8 bases in the middle. Germline V gives CDR1 SGHVS, CDR2 FNYEAQ. The CDR3 protein is CASSSQESYEQYF. The CDR3, as DNA: TGTGCCAGCAGCTCCCAGGAGTCCTACGAGCAGTACTTC.

This sequence joins TRBV10-3 and TRBJ2-7; 9 bases map to TRBD2. The length of the CDR3 is 14 residues. Germline lookup yields CDR1 ENHRY and CDR2 SYGVKD. V was clipped by 6 bases and J by 3 bases; unmatched bases: 6. Here the CDR3 reads CAISPTSGDYEQYF. The DNA of the CDR3 is TGTGCCATCAGCCCGACTAGCGGAGACTACGAGCAGTACTTC.

The chain uses TRBV5-1 and TRBJ1-5; possibly TRBD1 for D (6 bases). The V and J ends lost 3 bases and 0 bases respectively, with 19 bases between them. The V gene's germline CDR1 is SGHRS and CDR2 YFSETQ. This CDR3 comprises 18 residues. CDR3 loop: CASSSQPRGHSSNQPQHF. DNA for the CDR3: TGCGCCAGCAGCTCCCAGCCCAGGGGACACTCTAGCAATCAGCCCCAGCATTTT.

The V and J genes are TRBV5-1 and TRBJ2-1; possibly TRBD2 for D (6 bases). Germline CDR1 is SGHRS and CDR2 is YFSETQ. This CDR3 region has 14 residues. V was shortened by 4 bases and J by 8 bases, with 16 bases between the two germline ends. This CDR3 is CASSILERRDEQFF. The CDR3 region has the DNA TGCGCCAGCAGCATCCTGGAGCGGAGGGATGAGCAGTTCTTC.

The V and J genes are TRBV2 and TRBJ2-1, with 13 bases that match TRBD2. Germline CDR1 SNHLY, CDR2 FYNNEI. The length of the CDR3 is 19 residues. V shed 4 bases and J 0 bases; nucleotides not matched to a gene: 9. For the CDR3, the DNA is TGTGCCAGCAGTGGGACCGGGACTAGCGGGGCCAGCTCCTACAATGAGCAGTTCTTC. As protein: CASSGTGTSGASSYNEQFF.

The genes are TRBV7-8 and TRBJ2-5; possible D gene TRBD1, 6 bases. V gave up 4 bases and J gave up 5 bases, with 23 bases separating them. The CDR3 is 17 residues long. Germline loops: CDR1 SGHVS, CDR2 FQNEAQ. As DNA, the CDR3 is TGTGCCAGCAGCTCTATAATGGGACCAGCCAGGGGCGAGACCCAGTACTTC. Amino acids: CASSSIMGPARGETQYF.

This chain connects TRBV25-1 to TRBJ2-1; 10 positions agree with TRBD2. The CDR3 is 14 amino acids. With 9 bases clipped from V and 2 bases from J, the junction kept 4 bases outside the gene matches. Germline V CDR1 and CDR2: MGHDK, SYGVNS. The CDR3 sequence: CASLTSGPYNEQFF. DNA for the CDR3: TGTGCCAGTCTGACTAGCGGGCCCTACAATGAGCAGTTCTTC.